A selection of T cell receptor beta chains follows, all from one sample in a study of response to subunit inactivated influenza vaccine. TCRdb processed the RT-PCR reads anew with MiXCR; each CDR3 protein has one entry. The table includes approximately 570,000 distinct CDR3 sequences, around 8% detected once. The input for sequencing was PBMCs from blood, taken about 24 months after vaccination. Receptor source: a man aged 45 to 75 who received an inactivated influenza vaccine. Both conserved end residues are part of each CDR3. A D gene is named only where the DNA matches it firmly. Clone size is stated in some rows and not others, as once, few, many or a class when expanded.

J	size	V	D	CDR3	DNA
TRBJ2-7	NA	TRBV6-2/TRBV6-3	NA	CASSSTTRMDEQYF	TGTGCCAGCAGTTCGACGACTCGGATGGACGAGCAGTACTTC
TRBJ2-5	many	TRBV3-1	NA	CASSQEETQYF	TGTGCCAGCAGCCAAGAAGAGACCCAGTACTTC
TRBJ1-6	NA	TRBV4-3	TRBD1	CASSQFIQGAQSPLHF	TGCGCCAGCAGCCAATTTATACAGGGGGCTCAATCACCCCTCCACTTT
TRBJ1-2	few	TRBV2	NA	CASSEEGSIRYGYTF	TGTGCCAGCAGTGAAGAAGGGTCAATACGCTATGGCTACACCTTC
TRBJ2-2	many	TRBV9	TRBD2	CASSVALTSGNTGELFF	TGTGCCAGCAGCGTAGCTTTAACTAGCGGGAACACCGGGGAGCTGTTTTTT
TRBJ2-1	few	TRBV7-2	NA	CASSEMGLRGEEQFF	TGTGCCAGCAGCGAAATGGGACTCCGCGGTGAGGAGCAGTTCTTC
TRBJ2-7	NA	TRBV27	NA	CASSLWVGYEQYF	TGTGCCAGCAGTTTATGGGTGGGTTACGAGCAGTACTTC
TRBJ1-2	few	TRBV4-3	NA	CASSQDPQGDGYTF	TGCGCCAGCAGCCAAGATCCCCAGGGAGATGGCTACACCTTC
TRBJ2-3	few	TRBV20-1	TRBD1	CSLTGGTDTQYF	TGCAGTCTAACAGGGGGCACAGATACGCAGTATTTT
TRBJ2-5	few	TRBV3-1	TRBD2	CASSQDLPSGSLRSF	TGTGCCAGCAGCCAAGACCTGCCTAGCGGGAGTCTCCGTTCCTTC
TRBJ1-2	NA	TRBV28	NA	CASSPYTLDGYTF	TGTGCCAGCAGTCCCTACACCTTGGATGGCTACACCTTC
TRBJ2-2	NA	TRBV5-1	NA	CASSLAGKTNTGELFF	TGCGCCAGCAGCTTGGCGGGCAAGACCAACACCGGGGAGCTGTTTTTT
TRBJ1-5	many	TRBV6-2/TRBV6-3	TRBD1	CASRTTRGRGQVANQPQHF	TGTGCCAGCAGAACTACCCGGGGCAGGGGGCAAGTAGCCAATCAGCCCCAGCATTTT
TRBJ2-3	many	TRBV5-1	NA	CASSLTPTGRGATDTQYF	TGCGCCAGCAGCTTGACCCCAACAGGGAGAGGAGCCACAGATACGCAGTATTTT
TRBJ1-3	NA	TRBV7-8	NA	CASSSKGNTIYF	TGTGCCAGCAGCAGCAAAGGAAACACCATATATTTT
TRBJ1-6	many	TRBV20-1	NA	CSTSESGGSSPLHF	TGCAGTACTAGTGAGAGTGGGGGCAGTTCACCCCTCCACTTT
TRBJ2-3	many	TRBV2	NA	CASSETATDTQYF	TGTGCCAGCAGTGAAACGGCGACAGATACGCAGTATTTT
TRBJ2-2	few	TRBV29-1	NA	CSGWANTGELFF	TGCAGCGGCTGGGCGAACACCGGGGAGCTGTTTTTT